The entry below gives a single T cell receptor beta chain sequence along with its context. The data are from a study of T-cell memory formation after mild COVID-19. TCRdb processed the 5' RACE reads anew with MiXCR; each CDR3 protein has one entry. The data contain about 440,000 distinct CDR3 sequences, around 19% of them singletons. Per the germline V gene, CDR1 is MGHDK and CDR2 is SYGVNS. V was cut by 1 base and J by 10 bases, with 14 bases left in between. This CDR3 region has 14 residues. V and J are TRBV25-1 and TRBJ1-5; the D is unclear. The TCR comes from an adult woman who had mild COVID-19 (a few samples of this study predate the infection). Cell type and time point are not known. Sequenced sample: PBMCs or a T cell subset sorted from them (not recorded which). In DNA form, the CDR3 reads TGTGCCAGCAGTGAATTTGAGTTCCCGGGACCCCAGCATTTT. Translation: CASSEFEFPGPQHF.